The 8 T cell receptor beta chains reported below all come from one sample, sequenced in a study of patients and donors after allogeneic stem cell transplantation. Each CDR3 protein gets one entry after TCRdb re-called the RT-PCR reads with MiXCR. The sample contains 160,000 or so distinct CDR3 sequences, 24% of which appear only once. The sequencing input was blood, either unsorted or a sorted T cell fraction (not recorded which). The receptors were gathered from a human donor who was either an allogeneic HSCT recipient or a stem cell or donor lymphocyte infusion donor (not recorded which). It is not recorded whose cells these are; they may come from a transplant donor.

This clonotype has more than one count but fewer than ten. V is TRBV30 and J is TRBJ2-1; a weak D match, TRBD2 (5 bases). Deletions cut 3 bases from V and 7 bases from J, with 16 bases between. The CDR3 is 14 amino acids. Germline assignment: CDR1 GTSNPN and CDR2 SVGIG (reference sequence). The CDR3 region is CAWRPSGGRNEQFF. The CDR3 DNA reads TGTGCCTGGAGACCGAGCGGAGGCCGAAATGAGCAGTTCTTC. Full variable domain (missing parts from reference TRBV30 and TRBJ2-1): SQTIHQWPATLVQPVGSPLSLECTVEGTSNPNLYWYRQAAGRGLQLLFYSVGIGQISSEVPQNLSASRPQDRQFILSSKKLLLSDSGFYLCAWRPSGGRNEQFFGPGTRLTVL.

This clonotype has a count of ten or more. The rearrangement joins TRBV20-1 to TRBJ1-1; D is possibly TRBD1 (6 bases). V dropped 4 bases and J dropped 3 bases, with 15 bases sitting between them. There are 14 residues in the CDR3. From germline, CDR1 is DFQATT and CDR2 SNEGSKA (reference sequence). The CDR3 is CSAKQGGRDTEAFF. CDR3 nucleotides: TGCAGTGCTAAACAGGGAGGAAGGGACACTGAAGCTTTCTTT.

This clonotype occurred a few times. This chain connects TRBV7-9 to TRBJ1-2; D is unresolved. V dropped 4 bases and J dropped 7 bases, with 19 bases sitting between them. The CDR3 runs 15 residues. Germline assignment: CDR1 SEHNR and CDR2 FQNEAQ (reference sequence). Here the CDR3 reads CASSSHSGQELGYTF. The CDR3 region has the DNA TGTGCCAGCAGCTCCCACTCTGGGCAGGAGCTTGGCTACACCTTC. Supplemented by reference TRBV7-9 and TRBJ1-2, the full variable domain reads DTGVSQNPRHKITKRGQNVTFRCDPISEHNRLYWYRQTLGQGPEFLTYFQNEAQLEKSRLLSDRFSAERPKGSFSTLEIQRTEQGDSAMYLCASSSHSGQELGYTFGSGTRLTVV.

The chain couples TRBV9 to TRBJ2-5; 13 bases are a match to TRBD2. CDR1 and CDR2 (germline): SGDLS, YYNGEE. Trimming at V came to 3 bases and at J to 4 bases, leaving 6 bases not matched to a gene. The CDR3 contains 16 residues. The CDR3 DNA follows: TGTGCCAGCAGCGCAGAACTAGCGGGGGGGCTAGAGACCCAGTACTTC. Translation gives CASSAELAGGLETQYF.

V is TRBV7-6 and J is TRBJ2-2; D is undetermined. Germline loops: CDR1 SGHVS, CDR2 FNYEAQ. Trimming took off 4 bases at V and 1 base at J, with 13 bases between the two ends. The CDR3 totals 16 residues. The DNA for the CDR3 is TGTGCCAGCAGCTCCTCCGCACGCGGGAACACCGGGGAGCTGTTTTTT. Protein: CASSSSARGNTGELFF.

The CDR3 reads CASSSEGPDEQFF. In DNA, the CDR3 is TGTGCCAGCAGCTCGGAAGGGCCCGATGAGCAGTTCTTC. The rearrangement joins TRBV6-2 or TRBV6-3 to TRBJ2-1, with D unclear. CDR1 is MNHEY, CDR2 SVGEGT, per germline. Trimming stripped 6 bases from V and 8 bases from J, with 14 bases between. The CDR3 is 13 residues long.

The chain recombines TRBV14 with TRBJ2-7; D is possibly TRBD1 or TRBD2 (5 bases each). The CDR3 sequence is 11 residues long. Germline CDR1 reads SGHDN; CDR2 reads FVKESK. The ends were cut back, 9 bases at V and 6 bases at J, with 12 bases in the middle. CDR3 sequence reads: CASGAGTEQYF. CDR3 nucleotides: TGTGCCAGTGGGGCAGGGACCGAGCAGTACTTC. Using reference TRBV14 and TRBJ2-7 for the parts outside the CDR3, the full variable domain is EAGVTQFPSHSVIEKGQTVTLRCDPISGHDNLYWYRRVMGKEIKFLLHFVKESKQDESGMPNNRFLAERTGGTYSTLKVQPAELEDSGVYFCASGAGTEQYFGPGTRLTVT.

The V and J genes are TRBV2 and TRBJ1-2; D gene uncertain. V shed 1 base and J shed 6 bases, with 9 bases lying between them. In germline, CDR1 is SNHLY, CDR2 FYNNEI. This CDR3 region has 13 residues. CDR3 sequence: CASSEETVDGYTF. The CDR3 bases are TGTGCCAGCAGTGAAGAAACGGTCGATGGCTACACCTTC.